Reported below is one T cell receptor (beta chain). Its recognized antigen is unknown. No base quality values were provided; no much bigger clone lies one nucleotide off. TCRbeta CDR3 regions were amplified from genomic DNA by means of the immunoSEQ Assay, a bias-controlled multiplex PCR. The original methods were these. The number of nucleated cells in each sample was estimated from the amplification of reference gene primers within the assay. Sequence reads were collapsed and filtered to measure the absolute abundance of every unique TCRbeta CDR3 rearrangement. For each sample, productive Simpson clonality was calculated as the square root of Simpson's diversity index over productive rearrangements. This is the immuneACCESS table as TCRdb keeps it, with only in-frame sequences that have V and J called. A part of the clones is gone; compared with another copy, unresolved V genes explain less than half, and the rest is unexplained. That table supplies the V and J calls and clone size; D and trimming were determined from the DNA. The sample contains some 45,000 clones, approximately 80% of them found a single time. The top ten clonotypes cover 20% to 30% of the sample.

In the germline V gene, CDR1 corresponds to MNHEY and CDR2 to SVGAGI. There are 13 amino acids in the CDR3, from cysteine to phenylalanine inclusive. Only the CDR3 part of the read is kept: 39 bases, read in frame from the first base. V lost 6 bases and J lost 3 bases, and the count of bases not matched to a germline gene is 5. The data originate from a study of blood T cell repertoires in COVID-19 (TCRdb year 2020). Turning to the overall study: Collaborator samples came from the United States, Italy and Spain and covered acute and convalescent phases of COVID-19. Where HLA class I and class II types were available, the types were taken from metadata supplied by the sample provider, not from assay-based typing. Sample metadata almost always included a de-identified subject ID, COVID-19 status, age in years and sex. The prospective study material was composed of cDNA or gDNA derived from T cells, B-cell-depleted T cells, or PBMCs. The dataset comprised deeply sampled blood TCRbeta repertoires from subjects exposed to, actively infected with, or recovered from COVID-19. The samples were drawn from the first 160 participants of the ongoing ImmuneRACE study and from under 1,500 subjects provided by 6 global collaborators. The repertoires were released in a freely available public database intended as a resource for research on the immune response to SARS-CoV-2. Results the study describes overall, beyond this receptor: The quantity of clinical and demographic metadata differed by source and by participant and was supplied without curation.

The collaborating institutions used their own protocols to collect whole blood in K2EDTA tubes. For TCRbeta analysis, collaborators shipped samples in one of three forms: frozen whole blood, isolated PBMCs, or DNA extracted from either of those sample types. The TCR sequence derives from a woman aged 55-69 years with acute or convalescent COVID-19. The chain uses TRBV6-5 and TRBJ2-7; 7 nucleotides in the junction match TRBD1. The sequenced sample consisted of peripheral blood. The CDR3: CASRRTGDYEQYF. The DNA sequence is TGTGCCAGCAGGCGGACAGGCGACTACGAGCAGTACTTC.